This T cell receptor beta chain derives from a study of neurological immune-mediated disorders. Overall study findings and caveats: Subjects shared no identical expanded-clone CDR3 amino acid sequences, suggesting private TCR-beta repertoires in all groups. Multiple sclerosis was found to have the least TCR clonal expansion, below healthy controls, and HTLV-1-associated myelopathy the most.

The CDR3 contains 17 residues. Trimming took 2 bases from V and 2 from J; bases not matched to a gene: 9. Germline CDR1 and CDR2: SGHTA and FQGNSA. With 10-nucleotide random UMIs, 5'RACE was used to make the cDNA. One entry per CDR3 protein, called by TCRdb with MiXCR from the 5' RACE reads. The sample yields some 20,000 distinct CDR3 sequences, roughly a quarter seen once. By share, this clonotype ranks as medium-sized. Its antigen remains unknown. Unsorted libraries were generated from 2 million PBMCs held at -80 degrees C. The sequenced sample consisted of PBMCs. The receptor's source is a man between 45 and 60 years old with HTLV-1-associated myelopathy (HAM/TSP). This sequence joins TRBV7-2 and TRBJ2-1; 7 nucleotides line up with TRBD2. The CDR3 DNA reads as TGTGCCAGCAGCTTATCGGGCGGGGGAGCGGCCTACAATGAGCAGTTCTTC. This translates into CASSLSGGGAAYNEQFF.